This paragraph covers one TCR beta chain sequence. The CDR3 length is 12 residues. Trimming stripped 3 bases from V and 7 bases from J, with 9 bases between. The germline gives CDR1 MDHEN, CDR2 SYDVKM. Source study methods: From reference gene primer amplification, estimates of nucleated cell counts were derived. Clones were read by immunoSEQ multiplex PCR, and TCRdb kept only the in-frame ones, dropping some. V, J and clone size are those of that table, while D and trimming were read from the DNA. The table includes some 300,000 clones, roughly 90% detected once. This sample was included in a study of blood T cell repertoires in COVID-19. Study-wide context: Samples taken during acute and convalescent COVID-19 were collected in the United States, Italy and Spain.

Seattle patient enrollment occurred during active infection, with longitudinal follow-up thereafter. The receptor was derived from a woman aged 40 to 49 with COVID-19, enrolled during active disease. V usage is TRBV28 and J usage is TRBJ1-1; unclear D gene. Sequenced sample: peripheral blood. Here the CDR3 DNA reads TGTGCCAGCAGTTTGCGGCGGAATGAAGCTTTCTTT. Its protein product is CASSLRRNEAFF.